Presented here are 15 T cell receptor beta chains from one specimen sequenced in a study of monozygotic twins with cystic fibrosis. The table came from immunoSEQ multiplex PCR; TCRdb's copy has only in-frame clones and leaves some out. The sample records tens of thousands of clones, around nine tenths being singletons. Specimen: blood. These TCRs come from a woman aged 25 to 39 with cystic fibrosis.

The J gene is TRBJ1-1, the V gene TRBV5-1; D not resolved. The CDR3 runs 12 residues. V was shortened by 2 bases and J by 4 bases, with 6 bases between the two germline ends. In germline, CDR1 is SGHRS, CDR2 YFSETQ. The CDR3 spells CASSLIGTEAFF. CDR3 nucleotide sequence: TGCGCCAGCAGCTTAATCGGCACTGAAGCTTTCTTT.

The chain links TRBV10-3 to TRBJ2-1; 7 nucleotides line up with TRBD1. The ends lost 6 bases at V and 0 bases at J; junction bases unmatched: 5. The CDR3 runs to 15 residues. Germline V gene sequence: CDR1 ENHRY, CDR2 SYGVKD. CDR3 sequence reads: CAISKTGDSYNEQFF. CDR3 DNA: TGTGCCATCAGCAAAACAGGGGACTCCTACAATGAGCAGTTCTTC.

The chain joins TRBV7-9 to TRBJ2-7; D assignment may be TRBD1 or TRBD2 (5 bases each). CDR3 length equals 14 residues. Germline CDR1 is SEHNR and CDR2 is FQNEAQ (reference sequence). Deletions cut 5 bases from V and 0 bases from J, with 11 bases between. Written as DNA, the CDR3 is TGTGCCAGCAGCCCCTCAGGGAGCTCCTACGAGCAGTACTTC. Protein product: CASSPSGSSYEQYF.

The V gene is TRBV29-1, the J gene TRBJ2-2; 7 nucleotides agree with TRBD2. CDR1 is SQVTM and CDR2 is ANQGSEA in the germline V gene. J was trimmed by 5 bases and V by 4 bases; bases with no gene match: 10. This CDR3 is built from 15 residues. The CDR3 coding sequence is TGCAGCGTTGTCGGGGCTAGCGGAGGAACCGGGGAGCTGTTTTTT. This codes for CSVVGASGGTGELFF.

This rearrangement joins TRBV5-1 to TRBJ1-2; weak D call: TRBD1 (6 bases). Germline V gene sequence: CDR1 SGHRS, CDR2 YFSETQ. V was trimmed by 5 bases and J by 5 bases, leaving 13 bases between them. CDR3 length: 13 amino acids. CDR3 in DNA: TGCGCCAGCAGGGAGGGGACAAGTTATGGCTACACCTTC. Translation: CASREGTSYGYTF.

This clone has only one observation. V is TRBV4-1 and J is TRBJ1-6; 7 bases are shared with TRBD1. Looked up from germline, CDR1 is MGHRA and CDR2 is YSYEKL. The CDR3 length is 16 residues. V gave up 0 bases and J gave up 9 bases; unmatched junction bases: 8. CDR3 coding DNA: TGCGCCAGCAGCCAAGAACCGACAGGGCTCGGTTCACCCCTCCACTTT. Translating gives CASSQEPTGLGSPLHF.

The V gene is TRBV27, the J gene TRBJ2-7, with 11 nucleotides matching TRBD1. V gave up 5 bases and J gave up 2 bases; unmatched junction bases: 5. The CDR3 is 15 amino acids. Germline V gene lookup returns CDR1 MNHEY and CDR2 SMNVEV (reference sequence). The chain's CDR3 is CASSPVGQGAYEQYF. The CDR3 DNA is TGTGCCAGCAGTCCGGTGGGACAGGGGGCCTACGAGCAGTACTTC.

The chain joins TRBV5-4 to TRBJ2-2; 11 bases match TRBD1. V dropped 4 bases and J dropped 5; count of bases not matched to a gene: 4. CDR3 length equals 15 residues. CDR1 and CDR2 (germline): SGHNT, YYREEE (reference sequence). The CDR3 nucleotides are TGTGCCAGCAGCCCGGGACAGGGGGGAACCGGGGAGCTGTTTTTT. Its protein is CASSPGQGGTGELFF.

This chain uses TRBV29-1 with TRBJ2-1, with 7 bases matching TRBD1. Germline CDR1 reads SQVTM; CDR2 reads ANQGSEA. V gave up 7 bases and J gave up 6 bases; unmatched junction bases: 3. CDR3 length equals 11 residues. CDR3 loop: CSGGQRNEQFF. The CDR3 coding sequence is TGCAGCGGGGGACAGCGCAATGAGCAGTTCTTC.

The chain uses TRBV6-5 and TRBJ1-5, with unresolved D. CDR1 and CDR2 (germline): MNHEY, SVGAGI. The V end was cut by 0 bases, the J end by 5 bases, with 5 bases between. This CDR3 contains 13 residues. The CDR3 is CASSYSEHQPQHF. CDR3 DNA sequence: TGTGCCAGCAGTTACTCGGAGCATCAGCCCCAGCATTTT.

The chain combines TRBV4-3 with TRBJ1-1; D is unclear. Germline V lookup: CDR1 LGHNA, CDR2 YSLEER. V lost 2 bases to trimming and J lost 1 base, with 14 bases between them. This CDR3 comprises 16 residues. CDR3 sequence (DNA): TGCGCCAGCAGCCAAAATTTTGGGAAACCGAACACTGAAGCTTTCTTT. This sequence encodes CASSQNFGKPNTEAFF.

This clone was observed once. This rearrangement joins TRBV18 to TRBJ2-2; the D gene is possibly TRBD1 (6 bases). The CDR3 totals 14 residues. Germline lookup yields CDR1 KGHSH and CDR2 LQKENI. The V end lost 0 bases, the J end lost 9 bases, and 11 bases lay between the germline ends. The CDR3 loop reads CASSPPGQPRELFF. CDR3 nucleotide sequence: TGTGCCAGCTCACCACCCGGACAGCCCCGGGAGCTGTTTTTT.

V is TRBV11-1 and J is TRBJ2-7, with 7 bases aligning to TRBD1. This CDR3 region has 15 residues. V shed 5 bases and J 2 bases; nucleotides not matched to a gene: 9. CDR1 and CDR2 from the germline V gene are SGHAT and FQDESV (reference sequence). CDR3 sequence: CASSPAWQGAYEQYF. CDR3 nucleotides: TGTGCCAGCAGCCCGGCCTGGCAGGGGGCCTACGAGCAGTACTTC.

V is TRBV5-1 and J is TRBJ2-1, with 8 bases fitting TRBD2. Trimming removed 1 base from V and 8 bases from J; junction bases left unmatched: 17. CDR3 size: 18 residues. Germline V lookup: CDR1 SGHRS, CDR2 YFSETQ. CDR3 DNA sequence: TGCGCCAGCAGCTTGTGGACGCTAGGCGGGGGGCCGGGCGATGAGCAGTTCTTC. Its translation is CASSLWTLGGGPGDEQFF.

V and J are TRBV5-4 and TRBJ1-2, with 11 bases that match TRBD1. V lost 2 bases, J lost 7 bases, and 7 bases stayed unmatched. CDR3 length equals 15 residues. Germline CDR1 is SGHNT and CDR2 is YYREEE (reference sequence). The CDR3 DNA sequence: TGTGCCAGCAGCTTATGGACAGGGGGCGAGGGTGGCTACACCTTC. Translation: CASSLWTGGEGGYTF.